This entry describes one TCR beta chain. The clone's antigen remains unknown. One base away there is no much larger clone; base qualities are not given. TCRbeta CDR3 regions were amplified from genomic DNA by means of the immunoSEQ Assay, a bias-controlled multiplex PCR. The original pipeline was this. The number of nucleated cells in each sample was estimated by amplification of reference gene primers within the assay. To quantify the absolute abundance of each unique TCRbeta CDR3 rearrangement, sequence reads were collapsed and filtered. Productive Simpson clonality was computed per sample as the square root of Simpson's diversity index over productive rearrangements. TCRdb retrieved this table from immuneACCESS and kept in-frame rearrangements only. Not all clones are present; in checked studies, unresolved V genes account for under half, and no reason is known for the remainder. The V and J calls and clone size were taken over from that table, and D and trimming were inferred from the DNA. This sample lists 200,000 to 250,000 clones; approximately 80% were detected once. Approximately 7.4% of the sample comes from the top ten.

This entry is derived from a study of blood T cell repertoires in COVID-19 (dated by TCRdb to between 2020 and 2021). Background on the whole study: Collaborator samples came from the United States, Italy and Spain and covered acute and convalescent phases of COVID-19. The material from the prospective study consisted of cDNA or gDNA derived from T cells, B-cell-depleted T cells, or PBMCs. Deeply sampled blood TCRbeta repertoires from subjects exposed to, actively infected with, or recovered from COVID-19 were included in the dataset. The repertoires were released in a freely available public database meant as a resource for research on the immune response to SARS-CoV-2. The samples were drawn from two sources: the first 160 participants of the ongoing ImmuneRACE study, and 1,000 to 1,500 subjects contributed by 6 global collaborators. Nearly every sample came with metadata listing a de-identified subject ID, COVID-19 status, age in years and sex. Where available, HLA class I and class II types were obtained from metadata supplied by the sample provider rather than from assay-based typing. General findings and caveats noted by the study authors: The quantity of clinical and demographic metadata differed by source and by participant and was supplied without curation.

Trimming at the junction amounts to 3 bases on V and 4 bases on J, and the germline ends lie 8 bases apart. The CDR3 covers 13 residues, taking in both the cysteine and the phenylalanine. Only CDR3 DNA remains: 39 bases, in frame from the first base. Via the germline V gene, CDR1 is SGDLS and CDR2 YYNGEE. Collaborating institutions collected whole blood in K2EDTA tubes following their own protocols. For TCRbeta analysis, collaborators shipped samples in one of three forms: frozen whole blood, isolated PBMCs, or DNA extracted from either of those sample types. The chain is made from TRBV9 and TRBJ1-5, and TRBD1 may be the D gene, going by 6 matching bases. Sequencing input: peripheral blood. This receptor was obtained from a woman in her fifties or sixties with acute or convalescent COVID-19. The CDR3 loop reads CASSEGVNQPQHF. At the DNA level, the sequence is TGTGCCAGCAGCGAGGGGGTGAATCAGCCCCAGCATTTT.